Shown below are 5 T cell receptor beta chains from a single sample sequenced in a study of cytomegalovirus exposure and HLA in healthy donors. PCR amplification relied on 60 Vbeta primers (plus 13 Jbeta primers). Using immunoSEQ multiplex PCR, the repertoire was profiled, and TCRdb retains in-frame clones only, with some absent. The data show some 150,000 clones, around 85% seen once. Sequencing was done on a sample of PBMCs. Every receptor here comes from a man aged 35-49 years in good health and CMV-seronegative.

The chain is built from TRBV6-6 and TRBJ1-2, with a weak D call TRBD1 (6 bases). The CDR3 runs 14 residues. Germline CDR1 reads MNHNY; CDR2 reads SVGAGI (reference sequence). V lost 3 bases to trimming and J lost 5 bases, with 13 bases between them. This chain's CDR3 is CASSYEQGGYGYTF. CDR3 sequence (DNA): TGTGCCAGCAGTTATGAACAAGGGGGTTATGGCTACACCTTC.

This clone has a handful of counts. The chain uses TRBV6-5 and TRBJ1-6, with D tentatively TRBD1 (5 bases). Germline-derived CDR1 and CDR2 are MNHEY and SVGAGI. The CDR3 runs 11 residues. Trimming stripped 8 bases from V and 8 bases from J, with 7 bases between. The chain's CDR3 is CASRGDSPLHF. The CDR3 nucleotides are TGTGCCAGCCGGGGGGATTCACCCCTCCACTTT.

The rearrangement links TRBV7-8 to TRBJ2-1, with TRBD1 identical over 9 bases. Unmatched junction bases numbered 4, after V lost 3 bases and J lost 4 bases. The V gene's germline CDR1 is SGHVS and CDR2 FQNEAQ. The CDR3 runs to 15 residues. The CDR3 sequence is CASSFAGTGYNEQFF. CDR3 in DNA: TGTGCCAGCAGCTTCGCCGGGACAGGGTACAATGAGCAGTTCTTC.

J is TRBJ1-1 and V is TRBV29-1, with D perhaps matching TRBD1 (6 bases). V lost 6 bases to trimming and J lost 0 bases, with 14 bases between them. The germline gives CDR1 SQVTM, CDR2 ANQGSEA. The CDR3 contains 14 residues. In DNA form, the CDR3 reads TGCAGCGTCTGGGGGCTAAGCATGAACACTGAAGCTTTCTTT. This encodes CSVWGLSMNTEAFF.

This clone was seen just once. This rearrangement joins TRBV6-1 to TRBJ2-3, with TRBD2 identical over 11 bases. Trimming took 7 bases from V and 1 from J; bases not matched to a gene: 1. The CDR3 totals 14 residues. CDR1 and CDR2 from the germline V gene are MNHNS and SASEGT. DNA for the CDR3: TGTGCCAGCACACTAGCGGGGGGCACAGATACGCAGTATTTT. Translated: CASTLAGGTDTQYF.